The 30 T cell receptor beta chains below all came from one sample that was sequenced in a study of cytomegalovirus exposure and HLA in healthy donors. With 60 Vbeta and 13 Jbeta primers, the PCR was carried out. The data were produced by immunoSEQ multiplex PCR, yet TCRdb's version contains in-frame clones alone and is incomplete. Among roughly 150,000 clones listed, roughly three quarters were seen once. The specimen sequenced was PBMCs. The source is a man aged 25 to 40 in good health and CMV-seronegative.

V gene TRBV7-9 combines with J gene TRBJ1-4; the match to TRBD1 covers 9 bases. Germline values: CDR1 SEHNR, CDR2 FQNEAQ (reference sequence). This CDR3 is built from 16 residues. With V trimmed by 5 bases and J by 8 bases, 12 bases remained unmatched. The CDR3 nucleotides are TGTGCCAGCAGCCAAACCTCCGGGACAGGGCAGGAAAAACTGTTTTTT. Translated, it gives CASSQTSGTGQEKLFF.

The J gene is TRBJ1-1, the V gene TRBV10-1; 7 bases fit TRBD1. Germline CDR1 WNHNN, CDR2 SYGVQD (reference sequence). The junction had 4 bases not matched to a gene; V was cut back by 2 bases and J by 4 bases. The CDR3 contains 14 residues. The CDR3 reads CASSEKGAGTEAFF. The DNA for the CDR3 is TGCGCCAGCAGTGAGAAGGGGGCTGGCACTGAAGCTTTCTTT.

This chain joins TRBV2 and TRBJ2-3; 9 bases are shared with TRBD2. CDR1 SNHLY and CDR2 FYNNEI come from the germline V gene. V trimming: 2 bases; J trimming: 4 bases; junction bases outside the gene matches: 10. The CDR3 loop spans 17 amino acids. The CDR3 is CASSERRGSGSSDTQYF. CDR3 bases: TGTGCCAGCAGTGAAAGAAGGGGTAGCGGGAGCTCAGATACGCAGTATTTT.

V and J are TRBV5-4 and TRBJ2-3; D remains ambiguous. Germline values: CDR1 SGHNT, CDR2 YYREEE (reference sequence). V dropped 1 base and J dropped 3 bases, with 12 bases sitting between them. The CDR3 spans 15 residues. For the CDR3, the DNA is TGTGCCAGCAGCTTGTCCTACAGCATTACAGATACGCAGTATTTT. Protein product: CASSLSYSITDTQYF.

This CDR3 reads CAISEDYHANNEQFF. CDR3 bases: TGTGCCATCAGTGAAGACTACCATGCAAACAATGAGCAGTTCTTC. The chain is built from TRBV10-3 and TRBJ2-1; possibly TRBD2 for D (5 bases). CDR1 and CDR2 from the germline V gene are ENHRY and SYGVKD. V was clipped by 3 bases and J by 5 bases, with 14 bases between them. The CDR3 contains 15 residues.

The chain recombines TRBV5-1 with TRBJ2-7, with TRBD1 matching 9 bases. There are 12 residues in the CDR3. V was clipped by 5 bases and J by 6 bases; unmatched bases: 3. CDR1 and CDR2 from the germline V gene are SGHRS and YFSETQ. In DNA, the CDR3 is TGCGCCAGCAGACAGGGGGCTGGCGAGCAGTACTTC. Protein sequence: CASRQGAGEQYF.

The chain has TRBV5-1 and TRBJ1-1, with D hard to call. This CDR3 is 14 amino acids long. Germline CDR1 reads SGHRS; CDR2 reads YFSETQ. The V end was cut by 3 bases, the J end by 3 bases, with 12 bases between. CDR3 nucleotides: TGCGCCAGCAGCTCCACAAGCGGGGACACTGAAGCTTTCTTT. Residues: CASSSTSGDTEAFF.

CDR3 region: CASSPRLAGGSEQYF. The DNA for the CDR3 is TGCGCCAGCAGCCCCCGACTAGCGGGAGGTAGCGAGCAGTACTTC. The gene calls are TRBV5-1 and TRBJ2-7; 13 bases are shared with TRBD2. The CDR3 length is 15 residues. CDR1 SGHRS and CDR2 YFSETQ come from the germline V gene. The V gene end was trimmed by 4 bases and the J gene end by 6 bases; junction bases not matched to a gene: 7.

The V and J genes are TRBV18 and TRBJ1-1, with 12 bases matching TRBD1. The CDR3 loop spans 16 amino acids. After removal of 1 base from V and 4 bases from J, the junction contained 4 bases not matched to a gene. The germline V gene encodes CDR1 KGHSH and CDR2 LQKENI. CDR3 nucleotides: TGTGCCAGCTCACCACAGGGACAGGGGGCAGGCACTGAAGCTTTCTTT. Amino acid sequence: CASSPQGQGAGTEAFF.

J is TRBJ2-3 and V is TRBV5-1; no reliable D call. The CDR3 is 14 residues long. Germline CDR1 SGHRS, CDR2 YFSETQ. The V and J ends lost 3 bases and 0 bases respectively, with 8 bases between them. CDR3 bases: TGCGCCAGCAGCTGGATGGGCAGCACAGATACGCAGTATTTT. The encoded protein is CASSWMGSTDTQYF. Full variable domain (missing parts from reference TRBV5-1 and TRBJ2-3): KAGVTQTPRYLIKTRGQQVTLSCSPISGHRSVSWYQQTPGQGLQFLFEYFSETQRNKGNFPGRFSGRQFSNSRSEMNVSTLELGDSALYLCASSWMGSTDTQYFGPGTRLTVL.

This clone has only one observation. V and J are TRBV19 and TRBJ1-5; D ambiguous. The CDR3 spans 16 residues. CDR1 and CDR2 (germline): LNHDA, SQIVND (reference sequence). V lost 5 bases, J lost 5 bases, and 19 bases lay in between. The CDR3 spells CASSSPPGIKDQPQHF. For the CDR3, the DNA is TGTGCCAGTAGTTCCCCGCCCGGGATAAAGGATCAGCCCCAGCATTTT.

V and J are TRBV15 and TRBJ1-5; TRBD1 is a possible D gene (5 bases). V was pared by 2 bases and J by 3 bases, with 17 bases between. The CDR3 runs to 17 residues. The germline V gene encodes CDR1 LNHNV and CDR2 YYDKDF (reference sequence). The CDR3 DNA sequence: TGTGCCACCAGCAGACGGGGACTTACAGGTCTCAATCAGCCCCAGCATTTT. Translation: CATSRRGLTGLNQPQHF.

The CDR3 DNA is TGTGCCAGCAGTACTACAGGGGGGGGGCGGGTCGAGCAGTACTTC. Its translation is CASSTTGGGRVEQYF. This chain uses TRBV28 with TRBJ2-7; D is possibly TRBD1 (8 bases). V was cut by 5 bases and J by 6 bases, with 20 bases left in between. Per germline, CDR1 MDHEN and CDR2 SYDVKM. The length of the CDR3 is 15 residues.

The rearrangement links TRBV18 to TRBJ2-3; TRBD1 matches 7 bases. Germline V gives CDR1 KGHSH, CDR2 LQKENI. V lost 7 bases, J lost 1 base, and 8 bases stayed unmatched. The CDR3 has 15 residues. CDR3 coding DNA: TGTGCCAGCTACAGGACAGGCGAGGGCACAGATACGCAGTATTTT. Translated, it gives CASYRTGEGTDTQYF.

J is TRBJ2-2 and V is TRBV7-3, with a weak D call TRBD2 (6 bases). This CDR3 is 13 amino acids long. V was cut by 5 bases and J by 8 bases, with 12 bases left in between. The germline V gene encodes CDR1 SGHTA and CDR2 FQGTGA. In DNA, the CDR3 is TGTGCCAGCAGCGAGCAGGGAGGAGGGGAGCTGTTTTTT. This translates into CASSEQGGGELFF.

For the CDR3, the DNA is TGTGCCAGCAGGATCCTGAGCGGGAACTACGAGCAGTACTTC. It is translated as CASRILSGNYEQYF. The chain has TRBV6-5 and TRBJ2-7; TRBD2 agrees at 7 bases. V lost 6 bases, J lost 3 bases, and 8 bases stayed unmatched. The CDR3 is 14 residues long. Looked up from germline, CDR1 is MNHEY and CDR2 is SVGAGI.

This clone has a handful of counts. The chain links TRBV2 to TRBJ2-6; D not resolved. Germline CDR1 reads SNHLY; CDR2 reads FYNNEI. CDR3 size: 18 residues. Trimming cost V 1 base and J 0 bases, with 13 bases left between them. The CDR3 DNA sequence: TGTGCCAGCAGTGAAGGATTGGGCCGTTACTCTGGGGCCAACGTCCTGACTTTC. Translating gives CASSEGLGRYSGANVLTF.

In DNA, the CDR3 is TGTGCCAGCAGCAAACAGGGGGCCTTGGACTATGGCTACACCTTC. It is translated as CASSKQGALDYGYTF. The chain couples TRBV21-1 to TRBJ1-2; the table gives TRBD1 as D, unverified against the DNA. TRBV21-1 is classified as a pseudogene. The CDR3 loop spans 15 amino acids.

This rearrangement joins TRBV5-1 to TRBJ1-1, with D possibly being TRBD1 (6 bases). Per the germline V gene, CDR1 is SGHRS and CDR2 is YFSETQ. Trimming took off 3 bases at V and 10 bases at J, with 16 bases between the two ends. The CDR3 is made up of 13 amino acids. As DNA, the CDR3 is TGCGCCAGCAGCTGGCAGGGGACGGACGGAGCTTTCTTT. Residues: CASSWQGTDGAFF.

The V and J genes are TRBV9 and TRBJ2-2; 8 nucleotides match TRBD1. Germline V gives CDR1 SGDLS, CDR2 YYNGEE. This CDR3 has 16 amino acids. The V segment lost 3 bases and the J segment 7 bases; nucleotides outside the gene matches: 11. CDR3 nucleotide sequence: TGTGCCAGCAGCGCTCGGACAGGGACGTCGGTCGGGGAGCTGTTTTTT. As protein: CASSARTGTSVGELFF.

The chain couples TRBV13 to TRBJ2-5, with TRBD2 matching over 10 bases. Trimming at V came to 3 bases and at J to 5 bases, leaving 9 bases not matched to a gene. The CDR3 totals 16 residues. The V gene's germline CDR1 is PRHDT and CDR2 FYEKMQ (reference sequence). This chain's CDR3 is CASSLSLAGARETQYF. In DNA, the CDR3 is TGTGCCAGCAGCTTGTCGCTAGCGGGAGCGCGGGAGACCCAGTACTTC.

Here the CDR3 DNA reads TGTGCCAGCAGTCGCCGGGTTTCAACTAATGAAAAACTGTTTTTT. It encodes CASSRRVSTNEKLFF. The chain joins TRBV6-1 to TRBJ1-4; unclear D gene. Germline values: CDR1 MNHNS, CDR2 SASEGT. V was pared by 5 bases and J by 0 bases, with 10 bases between. The CDR3 sequence is 15 residues long.

The V gene is TRBV2, the J gene TRBJ2-3, with a possible D match to TRBD2 (5 bases). In germline, CDR1 is SNHLY, CDR2 FYNNEI. The V end lost 4 bases, the J end lost 4 bases, and 15 bases lay between the germline ends. This CDR3 is 15 amino acids long. The CDR3 loop reads CASSGTLLGPDTQYF. The CDR3 nucleotides are TGTGCCAGCAGTGGGACTTTACTAGGCCCAGATACGCAGTATTTT.

The V gene is TRBV7-9, the J gene TRBJ2-7; the match to TRBD1 covers 9 bases. Trimming at V came to 5 bases and at J to 2 bases, leaving 7 bases not matched to a gene. The CDR3 loop spans 15 amino acids. Germline V gene lookup returns CDR1 SEHNR and CDR2 FQNEAQ (reference sequence). The CDR3 protein is CASSPWTGATYEQYF. The CDR3, as DNA: TGTGCCAGCAGCCCCTGGACAGGGGCCACCTACGAGCAGTACTTC.

The chain employs TRBV30 and TRBJ2-7; 7 nucleotides line up with TRBD1. CDR3 length equals 15 residues. V shed 2 bases, J shed 2 bases, and the junction held 9 bases outside the gene matches. From germline, CDR1 is GTSNPN and CDR2 SVGIG (reference sequence). CDR3: CAWSYRGLTPYEQYF. The DNA for the CDR3 is TGTGCCTGGAGTTACAGGGGCCTGACCCCCTACGAGCAGTACTTC.

The chain uses TRBV7-6 and TRBJ2-2; D might be TRBD2 (7 bases). Looked up from germline, CDR1 is SGHVS and CDR2 is FNYEAQ. CDR3 length: 19 amino acids. Trimming cost V 3 bases and J 4 bases, with 24 bases left between them. DNA for the CDR3: TGTGCCAGCAGCTTGGAGGGGGGGCCGACCGCCGGGGGCACCGGGGAGCTGTTTTTT. It is translated as CASSLEGGPTAGGTGELFF.

V gene TRBV4-1 combines with J gene TRBJ1-2; the match to TRBD1 covers 9 bases. V shed 4 bases and J 3 bases; nucleotides not matched to a gene: 6. This CDR3 comprises 15 residues. The germline CDR1 and CDR2 sequences are MGHRA and YSYEKL. The CDR3 sequence: CASSLGQGVHYGYTF. The CDR3 nucleotides are TGCGCCAGCAGCCTGGGACAGGGAGTTCACTATGGCTACACCTTC.

V and J are TRBV19 and TRBJ1-1, with D possibly matching TRBD1 (5 bases). V was clipped by 5 bases and J by 9 bases, with 13 bases between them. Looked up from germline, CDR1 is LNHDA and CDR2 is SQIVND (reference sequence). The CDR3 covers 12 residues. The CDR3 is CASSFTAGQAFF. The DNA of the CDR3 is TGTGCCAGTAGTTTCACAGCGGGGCAAGCTTTCTTT. Filled out from reference TRBV19 and TRBJ1-1, the complete variable domain reads DGGITQSPKYLFRKEGQNVTLSCEQNLNHDAMYWYRQDPGQGLRLIYYSQIVNDFQKGDIAEGYSVSREKKESFPLTVTSAQKNPTAFYLCASSFTAGQAFFGQGTRLTVV.

The J gene is TRBJ2-7, the V gene TRBV13; perhaps TRBD1 as D (6 bases). Germline-derived CDR1 and CDR2 are PRHDT and FYEKMQ (reference sequence). V lost 2 bases and J 1 base, leaving 18 bases between the germline ends. The CDR3 covers 17 residues. The CDR3 coding sequence is TGTGCCAGCAGCTTAAGGTTTCGTAGTGGACAGTCCTACGAGCAGTACTTC. This translates into CASSLRFRSGQSYEQYF.

The chain uses TRBV11-2 and TRBJ1-2, with 10 bases aligning to TRBD1. V shed 5 bases, J shed 7 bases, and the junction held 7 bases outside the gene matches. Germline CDR1 and CDR2: SGHAT and FQNNGV. There are 14 residues in the CDR3. CDR3 coding DNA: TGTGCCAGCAGCCAGGGACAGGGGCACGGTGGCTACACCTTC. This gives the protein CASSQGQGHGGYTF.